One sample yielded the 21 T cell receptor beta chains listed below, sequenced in a study of T cell repertoires in cytomegalovirus infection. TCRdb recomputed calls from the reads with MiXCR, one row per CDR3 protein. This table has a few hundred thousand distinct CDR3 sequences, roughly 9.5% appearing once. Material for sequencing was PBMCs. The origin of the receptors is a human donor in good health (CMV status not recorded). Some clones in this sample may be carry-over from other donors' samples.

This clonotype has just one count. The gene calls are TRBV20-1 and TRBJ1-6, with D hard to call. CDR1 is DFQATT, CDR2 SNEGSKA, per germline (reference sequence). Trimming stripped 1 base from V and 5 bases from J, with 18 bases between. The CDR3 loop spans 17 amino acids. CDR3 amino acids: CSARGLTRESDNSPLHF. The CDR3 nucleotides are TGCAGTGCTAGAGGACTCACCCGGGAATCGGATAATTCACCCCTCCACTTT.

This clonotype occurred many times. The chain's CDR3 is CASGPGRISTDTQYF. The CDR3 DNA sequence: TGTGCCAGCGGCCCTGGACGCATAAGCACAGATACGCAGTATTTT. V is TRBV6-2 or TRBV6-3 and J is TRBJ2-3; no clear D. The V gene lost 8 bases and the J gene lost 0 bases, with 15 bases spanning the gap. CDR3 size: 15 residues. Germline CDR1 MNHEY, CDR2 SVGEGT.

This clonotype was counted ten times or more. The CDR3: CASSQVGRARETQYF. In DNA, the CDR3 is TGTGCCAGCAGCCAAGTAGGTCGGGCAAGGGAGACCCAGTACTTC. V gene TRBV4-2 combines with J gene TRBJ2-5, with unresolved D. Germline assignment: CDR1 LGHNA and CDR2 YNFKEQ. The length of the CDR3 is 15 residues. V dropped 1 base and J dropped 5 bases, with 14 bases sitting between them.

The rearrangement joins TRBV7-2 to TRBJ1-3, with D perhaps TRBD1 (5 bases). Trimming removed 4 bases from V and 0 bases from J, with 10 bases in between. CDR3 size: 15 residues. CDR1 and CDR2 (germline): SGHTA, FQGNSA. The DNA of the CDR3 is TGTGCCAGCAGCTATGGACACCTCTCTGGAAACACCATATATTTT. The encoded protein is CASSYGHLSGNTIYF.

The chain employs TRBV12-3 or TRBV12-4 and TRBJ2-3; TRBD1 is a possible D gene (6 bases). Trimming cost V 7 bases and J 2 bases, with 16 bases left between them. The CDR3 runs 15 residues. CDR3 residues: CASNNRASNTDTQYF. The CDR3 coding sequence is TGTGCCAGCAATAACAGGGCCTCCAACACAGATACGCAGTATTTT.

At least ten counts were recorded for this clonotype. The V and J genes are TRBV28 and TRBJ2-3; no reliable D call. V was cut by 2 bases and J by 0 bases, with 15 bases left in between. Germline V gives CDR1 MDHEN, CDR2 SYDVKM. This CDR3 is built from 17 residues. DNA for the CDR3: TGTGCCAGCAGTTTACCCATCCTGGCGCAGAGCACAGATACGCAGTATTTT. It encodes CASSLPILAQSTDTQYF.

V and J are TRBV2 and TRBJ1-6; weak D call: TRBD1 (5 bases). The germline V gene encodes CDR1 SNHLY and CDR2 FYNNEI. Trimming stripped 10 bases from V and 7 bases from J, with 14 bases between. The CDR3 spans 13 residues. CDR3 nucleotides: TGTGCCACCCAGCAACAGGCGAATTCACCCCTCCACTTT. Protein sequence: CATQQQANSPLHF.

This clonotype was found a few times. The chain joins TRBV20-1 to TRBJ2-7, with 12 bases identical to TRBD1. Germline V lookup: CDR1 DFQATT, CDR2 SNEGSKA (reference sequence). The CDR3 extends over 16 amino acids. Losses at the gene ends were 3 bases for V and 6 bases for J; bases not matched to a gene: 12. CDR3 residues: CSARGQGAHLRREQYF. The DNA of the CDR3 is TGCAGTGCTAGGGGACAGGGGGCGCATTTAAGGCGCGAGCAGTACTTC.

This clonotype was seen only a few times. Germline is not matched at one junction end, which may reflect a read error. The CDR3 bases are TGTGCCAGCAGCCAAGATCTAGGTTATCTCTATGGCTACACCTTC. It specifies CASSQDLGYLYGYTF. The chain couples TRBV4-1 to TRBJ1-2; no clear D gene. Germline CDR1 MGHRA, CDR2 YSYEKL. This CDR3 has 15 residues.

Ten or more counts support this clonotype. The V call is TRBV7-2, the J call TRBJ2-1; 7 bases map to TRBD2. Germline CDR1 and CDR2: SGHTA and FQGNSA. The CDR3 loop spans 15 amino acids. The junction had 12 bases not matched to a gene; V was cut back by 5 bases and J by 8 bases. CDR3 sequence reads: CASSPPGGRADEQFF. DNA of the CDR3: TGTGCCAGCAGCCCTCCTGGCGGGAGAGCGGATGAGCAGTTCTTC.

This clonotype was observed a handful of times. This chain links TRBV19 with TRBJ2-5; 8 bases are a match to TRBD1. CDR3 length: 15 amino acids. With V trimmed by 5 bases and J by 5 bases, 10 bases remained unmatched. Germline-derived CDR1 and CDR2 are LNHDA and SQIVND (reference sequence). In DNA form, the CDR3 reads TGTGCCAGTAGTTCGGACAGGGTTTATGGGGAGACCCAGTACTTC. This sequence encodes CASSSDRVYGETQYF.

This clonotype was seen only a few times. Germline and junction disagree at one end, which may indicate a read error. The chain links TRBV7-9 to TRBJ2-7; D unresolved. Per germline, CDR1 SEHNR and CDR2 FQNEAQ (reference sequence). The CDR3 has 8 amino acids. CDR3: CASSLHHF. The CDR3 coding sequence is TGTGCCAGCAGCCTGCACCACTTC.

This clonotype was found a few times. This chain uses TRBV13 with TRBJ1-4, with D perhaps TRBD1 (5 bases). There are 15 residues in the CDR3. The germline V and J ends were trimmed by 0 bases and 8 bases, with 13 bases remaining between them. The germline V gene has CDR1 PRHDT and CDR2 FYEKMQ (reference sequence). DNA for the CDR3: TGTGCCAGCAGCTTAGGGCTCACAGGTATCGAAAAACTGTTTTTT. Protein sequence: CASSLGLTGIEKLFF.

In this sample, this clonotype turned up many times. The gene calls are TRBV7-2 and TRBJ2-5; 7 bases align to TRBD1. The CDR3 is made up of 17 amino acids. From germline, CDR1 is SGHTA and CDR2 FQGNSA. The junction had 18 bases not matched to a gene; V was cut back by 5 bases and J by 6 bases. CDR3 in amino acids: CASSVTKDRARIKTQYF. CDR3 nucleotide sequence: TGTGCCAGCAGCGTGACGAAAGACAGGGCTCGGATAAAGACCCAGTACTTC.

In its sample, this clonotype was seen a few times. The chain joins TRBV5-4 to TRBJ2-2, with TRBD1 matching 8 bases. The CDR3 consists of 16 residues. J lost 6 bases, V lost 3 bases, and 10 bases had no gene match. Germline V CDR1 and CDR2: SGHNT, YYREEE (reference sequence). In DNA, the CDR3 is TGTGCCAGCAGCTCACCAGGGGGCGAAGATGCCGGGGAGCTGTTTTTT. Its protein product is CASSSPGGEDAGELFF.

To note about this clonotype: This may be a read error, as it is one base from a much larger clone. The chain joins TRBV6-2 or TRBV6-3 to TRBJ2-1; TRBD1 might be the D (6 bases). The CDR3 is made up of 12 amino acids. V was trimmed by 6 bases and J by 11 bases, leaving 14 bases between them. CDR1 is MNHEY, CDR2 SVGEGT, per germline. The CDR3 is CASSSRGGKQFF. CDR3 DNA: TGTGCCAGCAGCTCCAGGGGTGGCAAGCAGTTCTTC.

This clonotype turned up a few times. J is TRBJ1-5 and V is TRBV2, with a possible D match to TRBD1 (6 bases). The germline V gene encodes CDR1 SNHLY and CDR2 FYNNEI. Trimming pared 5 bases from V and 4 bases from J, leaving 15 bases between. This CDR3 spans 15 amino acids. The CDR3 bases are TGTGCCAGCAGTTACGGACAGACCTATAATCAGCCCCAGCATTTT. Its protein is CASSYGQTYNQPQHF.

This clonotype was recorded many times. The V and J genes are TRBV5-1 and TRBJ2-1; 10 bases match TRBD2. The germline V gene has CDR1 SGHRS and CDR2 YFSETQ. This CDR3 spans 15 amino acids. J was trimmed by 8 bases and V by 2 bases; bases with no gene match: 7. This CDR3 is CASSLQRGGKDEQFF. The CDR3 DNA reads TGCGCCAGCAGCTTACAGCGGGGGGGCAAGGATGAGCAGTTCTTC.

In its sample, this clonotype was seen many times. This chain joins TRBV7-2 and TRBJ1-1; possible D gene TRBD1, 5 bases. Germline V gives CDR1 SGHTA, CDR2 FQGNSA. V lost 1 base to trimming and J lost 4 bases, with 13 bases between them. The CDR3 sequence is 15 residues long. CDR3 in amino acids: CASSLGWGGGTEAFF. CDR3 coding DNA: TGTGCCAGCAGCTTAGGTTGGGGCGGGGGCACTGAAGCTTTCTTT.

This clonotype was found a few times. The chain carries TRBV29-1 and TRBJ2-5; no clear D. Germline CDR1 is SQVTM and CDR2 is ANQGSEA. The germline V and J ends were trimmed by 5 bases and 1 base, with 5 bases remaining between them. CDR3 length equals 11 residues. The CDR3 protein is CSVLGQETQYF. In DNA, the CDR3 is TGCAGCGTTTTGGGCCAAGAGACCCAGTACTTC.

The gene calls are TRBV4-3 and TRBJ2-5; 9 nucleotides align to TRBD2. In germline, CDR1 is LGHNA, CDR2 YSLEER. V lost 0 bases and J lost 3; bases outside the gene matches: 5. The CDR3 runs to 16 residues. CDR3 DNA sequence: TGCGCCAGCAGCCAAGATGCGGGGGGGCCTGAAGAGACCCAGTACTTC. This encodes CASSQDAGGPEETQYF.